The T cell receptor beta chain under discussion was sequenced for a study of blood T cell repertoires in COVID-19 (dated by TCRdb to the early 2020s). Context from the whole study: Samples from collaborators originated in the United States, Italy and Spain and spanned both the acute and convalescent phases of COVID-19. The material from the prospective study consisted of cDNA or gDNA derived from T cells, B-cell-depleted T cells, or PBMCs. Deeply sampled blood TCRbeta repertoires from subjects exposed to, actively infected with, or recovered from COVID-19 were included in the dataset. A freely available public database, intended as a resource for researchers studying the immune response to SARS-CoV-2, is where the repertoires were released. The samples were drawn from the first 160 participants of the ongoing ImmuneRACE study and from 1,254 subjects provided by 6 global collaborators. The sample metadata nearly always contained a de-identified subject ID, COVID-19 status, age in years and sex. HLA class I and class II types, where available, came from metadata supplied by the sample provider rather than from assay-based typing.

Overall study outcomes, separate from this receptor: The quantity of clinical and demographic metadata differed by source and by participant and was supplied without curation.

The collaborating institutions used their own protocols to collect whole blood in K2EDTA tubes. For TCRbeta analysis, collaborators shipped samples as frozen whole blood, isolated PBMCs, or DNA extracted from either of those sample types. As for this clone: Its antigen has not been determined. No base quality information exists; no much larger clone differs at one position.

The CDR3 spans 14 residues, from the cysteine through the phenylalanine. CDR3 DNA is the only sequence kept; it has 42 bases, read in frame from the first base. CDR1 and CDR2 were assigned from the germline V gene as SGDLS and YYNGEE. V ends up 3 bases short and J 8 bases short, with an unmatched junction base count of 1. The immunoSEQ Assay, a bias-controlled multiplex PCR, was used to amplify TCRbeta CDR3 regions from genomic DNA. The authors' pipeline ran thus. Within the assay, amplification of reference gene primers was used to estimate how many nucleated cells each sample contained. Sequence reads were collapsed and filtered to measure the absolute abundance of every unique TCRbeta CDR3 rearrangement. For each sample, productive Simpson clonality was calculated by taking the square root of Simpson's diversity index across productive rearrangements. This immuneACCESS table, as held by TCRdb, lists in-frame sequences with V and J called but not all clones. Of the missing ones, under half trace to an unresolved V gene in checked studies; the others have no known cause. V, J and clone size are those of that table, while D and trimming were read from the DNA. This sample comprises fewer than 80,000 clones, around 89% of them detected only once. 5.3% of the sample comes from the top ten.

The receptor's source is a middle-aged man with acute or convalescent COVID-19. Sequencing used peripheral blood. The chain is assembled from TRBV9 and TRBJ2-4, with TRBD2 matching 14 junction bases. The DNA sequence is given as TGTGCCAGCAGCGAGACTAGCGGGGGGGACATTCAGTACTTC. Its product reads: CASSETSGGDIQYF.